These 2 T cell receptor beta chains were sequenced from one sample in a study of T cell responses to AZD1222 COVID-19 vaccine. Only in-frame clones appear in the TCRdb table, and some are missing; sequencing was by immunoSEQ multiplex PCR. This sample has about 140,000 clones, with 90% to 95% found just once. Source: peripheral blood, taken 28 days after the second AZD1222 dose. All receptors come from an adult who received the AZD1222 COVID-19 vaccine.

This chain uses TRBV5-4 with TRBJ2-5, with D tentatively TRBD2 (6 bases). Trimming cost V 3 bases and J 0 bases, with 9 bases left between them. The germline V gene has CDR1 SGHNT and CDR2 YYREEE (reference sequence). The CDR3 loop spans 14 amino acids. The chain's CDR3 is CASSSAGYQETQYF. CDR3 nucleotide sequence: TGTGCCAGCAGCTCGGCGGGGTACCAAGAGACCCAGTACTTC.

The rearrangement links TRBV29-1 to TRBJ1-4, with no clear D. CDR1 SQVTM and CDR2 ANQGSEA come from the germline V gene. CDR3 length: 13 residues. V was cut by 4 bases and J by 0 bases, with 6 bases left in between. The CDR3: CSVGWATNEKLFF. CDR3 sequence (DNA): TGCAGCGTTGGGTGGGCAACTAATGAAAAACTGTTTTTT. Full variable domain (rest looked up from reference TRBV29-1 and TRBJ1-4): SAVISQKPSRDICQRGTSLTIQCQVDSQVTMMFWYRQQPGQSLTLIATANQGSEATYESGFVIDKFPISRPNLTFSTLTVSNMSPEDSSIYLCSVGWATNEKLFFGSGTQLSVL.